Below, 29 T cell receptor beta chains from the same sample are listed, as sequenced in a study of blood T cell repertoires in COVID-19. Profiling relied on immunoSEQ multiplex PCR, and the TCRdb table lists in-frame clones only, not all of them. Altogether around 480,000 clones are present, more than 70% being singletons, with the ten largest covering around an eighth. Source material: peripheral blood. Receptors were obtained from a woman aged 50 to 65 with COVID-19, enrolled during active disease.

The chain recombines TRBV28 with TRBJ2-7, with TRBD2 as a possible D gene (7 bases). The germline V and J ends were trimmed by 3 bases and 0 bases, with 15 bases remaining between them. CDR1 is MDHEN, CDR2 SYDVKM, per germline. This CDR3 is 16 amino acids long. This chain's CDR3 is CASSLPGEGSSYEQYF. The CDR3 region has the DNA TGTGCCAGCAGTTTGCCAGGGGAGGGGAGCTCCTACGAGCAGTACTTC.

This chain joins TRBV6-6 and TRBJ1-1; the D gene is possibly TRBD1 (5 bases). CDR1 and CDR2 (germline): MNHNY, SVGAGI (reference sequence). CDR3 length: 12 amino acids. V dropped 2 bases and J dropped 9 bases, with 10 bases sitting between them. The CDR3 nucleotides are TGTGCCAGCAGTTACGCAGGGATCCAAGCTTTCTTT. This encodes CASSYAGIQAFF.

The chain is built from TRBV7-2 and TRBJ1-6; 7 bases are shared with TRBD1. The V segment lost 1 base and the J segment 3 bases; nucleotides outside the gene matches: 0. CDR1 is SGHTA, CDR2 FQGNSA, per germline. The CDR3 runs 15 residues. CDR3 protein: CASSLGDSYNSPLHF. The CDR3 bases are TGTGCCAGCAGCTTAGGGGACAGCTATAATTCACCCCTCCACTTT.

This clone occurred once. The chain couples TRBV5-1 to TRBJ1-5; no clear D gene. The V gene's germline CDR1 is SGHRS and CDR2 YFSETQ. This CDR3 region has 13 residues. The V end lost 5 bases, the J end lost 3 bases, and 9 bases lay between the germline ends. This chain's CDR3 is CASRLGPNQPQHF. In DNA form, the CDR3 reads TGCGCCAGCAGACTCGGTCCCAATCAGCCCCAGCATTTT.

This clone has only one observation. V usage is TRBV4-1 and J usage is TRBJ1-4, with TRBD1 matching over 8 bases. There are 17 residues in the CDR3. With 3 bases clipped from V and 4 bases from J, the junction kept 10 bases outside the gene matches. The germline V gene has CDR1 MGHRA and CDR2 YSYEKL. This CDR3 is CASSQPLGQGGNEKLFF. DNA for the CDR3: TGCGCCAGCAGCCAGCCCCTAGGACAGGGAGGTAATGAAAAACTGTTTTTT.

This rearrangement joins TRBV6-2 or TRBV6-3 to TRBJ2-1, with D possibly TRBD1 on 5 matching bases. The V gene lost 0 bases and the J gene lost 7 bases, with 22 bases spanning the gap. In germline, CDR1 is MNHEY, CDR2 SVGEGT. CDR3 length: 18 amino acids. The CDR3 protein is CASSYSSSRTLPLNEQFF. In nucleotides, the CDR3 is TGTGCCAGCAGTTACTCTAGTTCGCGGACACTACCCCTGAATGAGCAGTTCTTC.

The CDR3 DNA follows: TGTGCCATCAAAACTAGCGAAAGCACAGATACGCAGTATTTT. Translation: CAIKTSESTDTQYF. The chain uses TRBV10-3 and TRBJ2-3; TRBD2 matches 7 bases. This CDR3 comprises 14 residues. V lost 7 bases and J lost 0; bases outside the gene matches: 4. Germline CDR1 ENHRY, CDR2 SYGVKD.

This clone has more than one count but fewer than ten. This same CDR3 is encoded by further DNA sequences in the sample. The V gene is TRBV6-5, the J gene TRBJ1-2, with D possibly being TRBD1 (6 bases). V lost 5 bases to trimming and J lost 8 bases, with 9 bases between them. Germline assignment: CDR1 MNHEY and CDR2 SVGAGI. The CDR3 sequence is 11 residues long. The CDR3 loop reads CASSPGDGYTF. The CDR3 coding sequence is TGTGCCAGCAGTCCAGGGGACGGCTACACCTTC.

The rearrangement links TRBV7-3 to TRBJ1-1, with a possible D match to TRBD1 (6 bases). Deletions cut 4 bases from V and 1 base from J, with 10 bases between. Germline V gene lookup returns CDR1 SGHTA and CDR2 FQGTGA. There are 14 residues in the CDR3. The CDR3 reads CASSSQGRNTEAFF. For the CDR3, the DNA is TGTGCCAGCAGCTCACAGGGACGGAACACTGAAGCTTTCTTT.

The gene calls are TRBV6-5 and TRBJ1-3, with TRBD1 as a possible D gene (6 bases). V was clipped by 2 bases and J by 0 bases, with 11 bases between them. The CDR3 is 16 amino acids. The germline CDR1 and CDR2 sequences are MNHEY and SVGAGI. The CDR3 bases are TGTGCCAGCAGTTACCTCAAGGGGGACTCTGGAAACACCATATATTTT. Encoded protein: CASSYLKGDSGNTIYF.

This sequence joins TRBV29-1 and TRBJ1-4, with D unresolved. CDR1 is SQVTM, CDR2 ANQGSEA, per germline. The V end lost 6 bases, the J end lost 3 bases, and 14 bases lay between the germline ends. CDR3 length: 14 residues. This CDR3 reads CSVARGGANEKLFF. The CDR3 nucleotides are TGCAGCGTCGCCCGGGGTGGGGCTAATGAAAAACTGTTTTTT. Filled out from reference TRBV29-1 and TRBJ1-4, the complete variable domain reads SAVISQKPSRDICQRGTSLTIQCQVDSQVTMMFWYRQQPGQSLTLIATANQGSEATYESGFVIDKFPISRPNLTFSTLTVSNMSPEDSSIYLCSVARGGANEKLFFGSGTQLSVL.

The J gene is TRBJ1-1, the V gene TRBV4-1; D might be TRBD1 (6 bases). This CDR3 contains 16 residues. V was trimmed by 4 bases and J by 0 bases, leaving 15 bases between them. Germline values: CDR1 MGHRA, CDR2 YSYEKL. DNA of the CDR3: TGCGCCAGCAGCCCTCGCCTCAGGGACATGAACACTGAAGCTTTCTTT. It yields the protein CASSPRLRDMNTEAFF.

For the CDR3, the DNA is TGTGCCACCCGGGGCGGGGGGGCGGTCACCGGGGAGCTGTTTTTT. Its translation is CATRGGGAVTGELFF. The chain uses TRBV10-3 and TRBJ2-2; 9 nucleotides agree with TRBD2. J lost 4 bases, V lost 10 bases, and 10 bases had no gene match. CDR1 ENHRY and CDR2 SYGVKD come from the germline V gene. This CDR3 spans 15 amino acids.

This chain connects TRBV2 to TRBJ1-1; D is unresolved. Germline assignment: CDR1 SNHLY and CDR2 FYNNEI. Trimming stripped 7 bases from V and 1 base from J, with 13 bases between. This CDR3 has 14 residues. The CDR3 sequence: CASKAGAGNTEAFF. DNA of the CDR3: TGTGCCAGCAAGGCGGGAGCGGGGAACACTGAAGCTTTCTTT.

This clone was observed once. J is TRBJ2-5 and V is TRBV27; the D is unclear. The CDR3 is 13 residues long. Trimming removed 0 bases from V and 5 bases from J, with 7 bases in between. CDR1 and CDR2 (germline): MNHEY, SMNVEV (reference sequence). Here the CDR3 DNA reads TGTGCCAGCAGTTTATCTTGGGCGGAGACCCAGTACTTC. Its protein product is CASSLSWAETQYF.

The chain carries TRBV2 and TRBJ2-2; D is uncertain. V was cut by 3 bases and J by 2 bases, with 10 bases left in between. The germline V gene has CDR1 SNHLY and CDR2 FYNNEI. The CDR3 length is 15 residues. The CDR3 nucleotides read TGTGCCAGCAGTGAGCTCCCTCTAAACACCGGGGAGCTGTTTTTT. The encoded protein is CASSELPLNTGELFF.

This chain uses TRBV10-3 with TRBJ1-1; D is unclear. This CDR3 spans 11 amino acids. Germline V gene lookup returns CDR1 ENHRY and CDR2 SYGVKD. The V end was cut by 6 bases, the J end by 7 bases, with 9 bases between. The CDR3 here is CAISGELEAFF. In nucleotides, the CDR3 is TGTGCCATCAGCGGGGAACTTGAAGCTTTCTTT.

The chain has TRBV11-3 and TRBJ1-6, with D hard to call. V lost 1 base, J lost 8 bases, and 12 bases lay in between. The CDR3 totals 15 residues. Germline CDR1 and CDR2: SGHNT and YENEEA. The CDR3 nucleotides read TGTGCCAGCAGCTTAGCTTCGGGGAATGATTCACCCCTCCACTTT. It specifies CASSLASGNDSPLHF.

V gene TRBV28 combines with J gene TRBJ1-5; 9 positions agree with TRBD1. Losses at the gene ends were 8 bases for V and 4 bases for J; bases not matched to a gene: 12. Germline V gene data show CDR1 as MDHEN and CDR2 as SYDVKM. CDR3 length equals 16 residues. The CDR3 coding sequence is TGTGCCAGCGTCCGCCCGGGACAGGGATGGAATCAGCCCCAGCATTTT. This codes for CASVRPGQGWNQPQHF.

The chain links TRBV27 to TRBJ2-7; TRBD1 might be the D (6 bases). V was pared by 4 bases and J by 5 bases, with 9 bases between. The germline V gene has CDR1 MNHEY and CDR2 SMNVEV (reference sequence). This CDR3 comprises 12 residues. The CDR3 sequence is CASSSDSDEQYF. In DNA, the CDR3 is TGTGCCAGCAGTTCGGACAGCGACGAGCAGTACTTC.

The chain is built from TRBV5-1 and TRBJ2-1; 10 positions match TRBD1. Germline CDR1 SGHRS, CDR2 YFSETQ. The CDR3 contains 15 residues. J lost 3 bases, V lost 4 bases, and 4 bases had no gene match. DNA of the CDR3: TGCGCCAGCAGCCGGGGGACAGGGGTCTACAATGAGCAGTTCTTC. Translating it yields CASSRGTGVYNEQFF.

The chain has TRBV10-3 and TRBJ2-5, with TRBD1 matching over 9 bases. This CDR3 is 16 amino acids long. The V and J ends lost 1 base and 4 bases, in that order; junction bases with no gene match: 7. The germline CDR1 and CDR2 sequences are ENHRY and SYGVKD. The CDR3 here is CAISEWLQGAGETQYF. The CDR3 nucleotides are TGTGCCATCAGTGAGTGGTTACAGGGGGCTGGAGAGACCCAGTACTTC.

Only one count was recorded for this clone. The V call is TRBV12-3 or TRBV12-4, the J call TRBJ1-1, with TRBD1 as a possible D gene (6 bases). Trimming removed 4 bases at V and 7 bases at J, with 13 bases between. CDR3 length equals 13 residues. DNA for the CDR3: TGTGCCAGCAGTTACCGGGACAAACTTGAAGCTTTCTTT. It yields the protein CASSYRDKLEAFF.

The V call is TRBV11-3, the J call TRBJ2-2; 7 bases map to TRBD1. CDR3 length: 14 residues. V gave up 4 bases and J gave up 5 bases; unmatched junction bases: 4. Germline assignment: CDR1 SGHNT and CDR2 YENEEA. The CDR3 DNA sequence: TGTGCCAGCAGCTCGAAGACAGGGACCGGGGAGCTGTTTTTT. Translated: CASSSKTGTGELFF. The whole variable domain, remainder taken from reference TRBV11-3 and TRBJ2-2, is EAGVVQSPRYKIIEKKQPVAFWCNPISGHNTLYWYLQNLGQGPELLIRYENEEAVDDSQLPKDRFSAERLKGVDSTLKIQPAELGDSAVYLCASSSKTGTGELFFGEGSRLTVL.

The rearrangement joins TRBV2 to TRBJ2-3, with D maybe TRBD2 (6 bases). V was shortened by 8 bases and J by 5 bases, with 11 bases between the two germline ends. CDR3 length equals 12 residues. Germline lookup yields CDR1 SNHLY and CDR2 FYNNEI. The CDR3 is CASGGAEDTQYF. The CDR3 DNA reads as TGTGCCAGCGGCGGGGCGGAAGATACGCAGTATTTT. The full variable domain, with the rest looked up from reference TRBV2 and TRBJ2-3, is EPEVTQTPSHQVTQMGQEVILRCVPISNHLYFYWYRQILGQKVEFLVSFYNNEISEKSEIFDDQFSVERPDGSNFTLKIRSTKLEDSAMYFCASGGAEDTQYFGPGTRLTVL.

The chain is built from TRBV19 and TRBJ1-1; D call uncertain. Deletions cut 1 base from V and 5 bases from J, with 8 bases between. This CDR3 is 13 amino acids long. Germline V CDR1 and CDR2: LNHDA, SQIVND (reference sequence). CDR3 region: CASSIASRTEAFF. CDR3 sequence (DNA): TGTGCCAGTAGTATAGCTAGTCGGACTGAAGCTTTCTTT.

The chain employs TRBV7-9 and TRBJ1-5; 7 nucleotides match TRBD1. Germline V CDR1 and CDR2: SEHNR, FQNEAQ (reference sequence). The CDR3 has 16 residues. Germline trimming cut 4 bases from V and 0 bases from J; bases unmatched to any gene: 6. CDR3 protein: CASSSEGASSNQPQHF. The CDR3 nucleotides are TGTGCCAGCAGCTCGGAGGGGGCTTCTAGCAATCAGCCCCAGCATTTT. The full variable domain, in which reference TRBV7-9 and TRBJ1-5 provide the parts outside the CDR3, is DTGVSQNPRHKITKRGQNVTFRCDPISEHNRLYWYRQTLGQGPEFLTYFQNEAQLEKSRLLSDRFSAERPKGSFSTLEIQRTEQGDSAMYLCASSSEGASSNQPQHFGDGTRLSIL.

The chain carries TRBV19 and TRBJ1-5, with unresolved D. From germline, CDR1 is LNHDA and CDR2 SQIVND (reference sequence). There are 14 residues in the CDR3. Trimming pared 0 bases from V and 0 bases from J, leaving 3 bases between. CDR3 sequence reads: CASSIDHSNQPQHF. The CDR3 region has the DNA TGTGCCAGTAGTATAGACCATAGCAATCAGCCCCAGCATTTT.

This chain links TRBV11-1 with TRBJ2-2, with 7 bases matching TRBD1. V dropped 5 bases and J dropped 1; count of bases not matched to a gene: 7. CDR3 length equals 16 residues. Germline loops: CDR1 SGHAT, CDR2 FQDESV (reference sequence). This CDR3 is CASSDRGTVNTGELFF. The CDR3, as DNA: TGTGCCAGCAGCGATAGGGGGACAGTGAACACCGGGGAGCTGTTTTTT.